A selection of T cell receptor beta chains follows, all from one sample in a study of beta chain features in type 1 diabetes. TCRdb's copy holds only in-frame clones and misses some; the assay was immunoSEQ multiplex PCR. Counted here are 400,000 to 550,000 clones, roughly 11% occurring once; the ten biggest clones make up over 0.04%. Sample: naive CD4+ T cells from blood. All receptors come from a woman in her late teens or twenties in good health. The CDR3 runs from the conserved cysteine through the conserved F or W. The D gene is left open where the match is weak. The size of a clone is reported for some rows only, either as once, few or many, or as a class for expanded clones.

d_gene,v_gene,abundance,j_gene,CDR3nt,CDR3aa
TRBD1,TRBV5-1,.,TRBJ2-3,TGCGCCAGCATGAGGGGACAGGGGTTACCTAGCACAGATACGCAGTATTTT,CASMRGQGLPSTDTQYF
.,TRBV4-2,.,TRBJ2-3,TGTGCCAGCAGCCAAGAGGGGACTGTCGATACGCAGTATTTT,CASSQEGTVDTQYF
TRBD2,TRBV7-3,.,TRBJ2-7,TGTGCCAGCTCAACCGGGGCGGGAGGCGAGCAGTACTTC,CASSTGAGGEQYF
.,TRBV5-1,once,TRBJ2-1,TGCGCCAGCAGCGTTATTCGTGCGAATGAGCAGTTCTTC,CASSVIRANEQFF
.,TRBV9,once,TRBJ2-1,TGTGCCAGCAGCGTAGCCCCGGACTCGGGTGAGCAGTTCTTC,CASSVAPDSGEQFF
.,TRBV6-5,.,TRBJ2-7,TGTGCCAGCAGTTACTCGCCGGGGGCATCCTACGAGCAGTACTTC,CASSYSPGASYEQYF
.,TRBV7-9,.,TRBJ1-6,TGTGCCAGCAGCTTGGACGGGAACTCCTATAATTCACCCCTCCACTTT,CASSLDGNSYNSPLHF
.,TRBV11-2,few,TRBJ2-2,TGTGCCAGCACCGACTGGGGGCGAACCGGGGAGCTGTTTTTT,CASTDWGRTGELFF
.,TRBV4-1,few,TRBJ1-6,TGCGCCAGCAGCCAAGATCGACCGAATAATTCACCCCTCCACTTT,CASSQDRPNNSPLHF
TRBD2,TRBV30,few,TRBJ2-2,TGTGCCTTCCCGGGGGGGTCGAGCCTACATAGCACCGGGGAGCTGTTTTTT,CAFPGGSSLHSTGELFF
.,TRBV30,few,TRBJ2-1,TGTGCCTGGAGAGTTGTTGAGGCAGGGAAATACAATGAGCAGTTCTTC,CAWRVVEAGKYNEQFF
TRBD2,TRBV9,.,TRBJ2-3,TGTGCCAGCGTCGCAGGGACTAGCGGAGGTCTCGATACGCAGTATTTT,CASVAGTSGGLDTQYF
.,TRBV29-1,few,TRBJ1-2,TGCAGCACGAGTGGGGTGGATGGCTACACCTTC,CSTSGVDGYTF
.,TRBV5-1,few,TRBJ1-2,TGCGCCAGCAGCTTGGCGCGGGACCAGGGAGCTAACTATGGCTACACCTTC,CASSLARDQGANYGYTF
.,TRBV7-8,.,TRBJ2-3,TGTGCCAGCAGCCCACGTCTCGCGGAAGATACGCAGTATTTT,CASSPRLAEDTQYF
TRBD1,TRBV7-2,.,TRBJ2-3,TGTGCCAGCAGCCCACGAGGGGCGACAGGGGGCTGGACAGATACGCAGTATTTT,CASSPRGATGGWTDTQYF
.,TRBV7-8,few,TRBJ2-1,TGTGCCAGCAGCTACGGGGACTCATACAATGAGCAGTTCTTC,CASSYGDSYNEQFF
.,TRBV7-9,few,TRBJ2-7,TGTGCCAGCAGTAGACAATCCGAGCAGTACTTC,CASSRQSEQYF
.,TRBV7-8,.,TRBJ2-2,TGTGCCAGCTACTATTATCGAGGGGGGCGACGAGCGAACACCGGGGAGCTGTTTTTT,CASYYYRGGRRANTGELFF
.,TRBV5-1,.,TRBJ2-1,TGCGCCAGCAGCTTGGCATCAGGGCATGAGCAGTTCTTC,CASSLASGHEQFF
.,TRBV20-1,.,TRBJ1-5,TGCAGTGTACAGCCCAATCAGCCCCAGCATTTT,CSVQPNQPQHF
TRBD2,TRBV29-1,.,TRBJ2-5,TGCAGCGGATCTCACCCCACTAGCGGGAGGGAAGAGACCCAGTACTTC,CSGSHPTSGREETQYF
TRBD1,TRBV4-3,.,TRBJ2-1,TGCGCCAGCAGCCAAGAGCAGGGGGCTCATGAGCAGTTCTTC,CASSQEQGAHEQFF
TRBD1,TRBV7-9,few,TRBJ1-1,TGTGCCAGCAGTCCCACAGGGGGGGATGAAGCTTTCTTT,CASSPTGGDEAFF
.,TRBV10-3,.,TRBJ2-7,TGTGCCATCAGTGAGGTCTCCTACGAGCAGTACTTC,CAISEVSYEQYF
.,TRBV15,.,TRBJ1-4,TGTGCCACCAGCAGAGATTTGGCCCCGTTGGGGAATGAAAAACTGTTTTTT,CATSRDLAPLGNEKLFF
.,TRBV4-3,.,TRBJ1-5,TGCGCCAGCAGCCAAGGACCCTCGGGGTCAGGTTCTCAGCCCCAGCATTTT,CASSQGPSGSGSQPQHF
.,TRBV7-9,few,TRBJ2-2,TGTGCCAGCAGCTCCCGGGACGGTTCCACCGGGGAGCTGTTTTTT,CASSSRDGSTGELFF
.,TRBV6-5,few,TRBJ1-2,TGTGCCAGCAGGCTCGGACACATACATGGCTACACCTTC,CASRLGHIHGYTF
.,TRBV28,.,TRBJ1-5,TGTGCCAGCAGTCCTACAGGGTATAGCAATCAGCCCCAGCATTTT,CASSPTGYSNQPQHF
.,TRBV29-1,.,TRBJ1-6,TGCAGCGTTGCGTATTCGGATAATTCACCCCTCCACTTT,CSVAYSDNSPLHF
.,TRBV18,.,TRBJ2-5,TGTGCCAGCTCAGAGCAAGAGACCCAGTACTTC,CASSEQETQYF
TRBD1,TRBV30,few,TRBJ2-3,TGTGCCTGGGCCCTGGGACAGGGGACAGATACGCAGTATTTT,CAWALGQGTDTQYF
.,TRBV20-1,.,TRBJ2-5,TGCAGTCAGGGGCATCAAGAGACCCAGTACTTC,CSQGHQETQYF
.,TRBV2,few,TRBJ1-3,TGTGCCAGCAGTGGGGATTACCCTGGAAACACCATATATTTT,CASSGDYPGNTIYF
.,TRBV6-5,few,TRBJ1-5,TGTGCCAGCAGCCCAAGGACGGCGGCCGCACCCCAGCATTTT,CASSPRTAAAPQHF
.,TRBV7-8,few,TRBJ2-3,TGTGCCAGCAGCTTCGCTGGGGGCGCGGCAGATACGCAGTATTTT,CASSFAGGAADTQYF
.,TRBV29-1,few,TRBJ1-2,TGCAGCGTTGGTGGTGGCCACTATGGCTACACCTTC,CSVGGGHYGYTF
TRBD1,TRBV9,.,TRBJ1-3,TGTGCCAGCAGCCCGCGGACAGGATTAGGGGTCACCATATATTTT,CASSPRTGLGVTIYF
.,TRBV5-1,few,TRBJ2-3,TGCGCCAGCAGCACGAGCGACACAGATACGCAGTATTTT,CASSTSDTDTQYF
.,TRBV7-2,few,TRBJ2-5,TGTGCCAGCAGCTTTAGGAGAGAGACCCAGTACTTC,CASSFRRETQYF
.,TRBV9,.,TRBJ1-5,TGTGCCAGCAGCGGTCAGGGGCGGCAGCCCCAGCATTTT,CASSGQGRQPQHF
.,TRBV7-9,.,TRBJ1-3,TGTGCCAGCAGCTTAGCGGCCAGCCTACTCGACGGGGACACCATATATTTT,CASSLAASLLDGDTIYF
.,TRBV29-1,.,TRBJ1-3,TGCAGCGTAAGGGAGGAGGACACCATATATTTT,CSVREEDTIYF
TRBD1,TRBV29-1,.,TRBJ2-7,TGCAGCGTCGGGACAGCGGACGAGCAGTACTTC,CSVGTADEQYF
.,TRBV7-8,few,TRBJ1-5,TGTGCCAGCAGCTTATTAGGTCGGGATGGCCTTGTTAATCAGCCCCAGCATTTT,CASSLLGRDGLVNQPQHF
.,TRBV30,few,TRBJ2-7,TGTGCCTGGAAGGGGCTATACGAGCAGTACTTC,CAWKGLYEQYF
.,TRBV30,.,TRBJ1-5,TGTGCCTGGAGTGTATCGGGACGAGCAGAATATAGCAATCAGCCCCAGCATTTT,CAWSVSGRAEYSNQPQHF
TRBD1,TRBV18,few,TRBJ1-1,TGTGCCAGCTCATCAGAGACAGGGATGAACACTGAAGCTTTCTTT,CASSSETGMNTEAFF